This T cell receptor (beta chain) came from a study of cytomegalovirus exposure and HLA in healthy donors. Generated by immunoSEQ multiplex PCR, the TCRdb table keeps only in-frame clones and is missing some. This table holds under 300,000 clones, 65% to 90% found once. A 120-subject validation cohort, separate from the roughly 700-subject first cohort, supplied the donors. The CDR3 spans 15 residues. Germline lookup yields CDR1 KGHSH and CDR2 LQKENI. Trimming pared 6 bases from V and 4 bases from J, leaving 19 bases between. The clonotype originates from a woman between 18 and 29 years old in good health and CMV-seronegative. The specimen sequenced was PBMCs. The chain recombines TRBV18 with TRBJ2-7; tentatively, D is TRBD2 (5 bases). The CDR3 nucleotides are TGTGCCAGCTCCCACGGACGGACGGGGTTTTACGAGCAGTACTTC. Translation: CASSHGRTGFYEQYF.